Below, one TCR beta chain is given with its context. What it binds is not known. Only healthy Caucasians were enrolled as donors. MiXCR was run by TCRdb on the 5' RACE reads, yielding one entry per CDR3 protein. The profile shows some 1,700,000 distinct CDR3 sequences, more than 30% of them singletons. The germline V gene encodes CDR1 MGHDK and CDR2 SYGVNS. CDR3 length equals 16 residues. Deletions cut 1 base from V and 0 bases from J, with 10 bases between. This specimen comes from a study of identical twins. Study results and caveats: Clonotypes of the beta chain that were abundant in cord blood carried fewer insertions (memory repertoires showed none). Within beta out-of-frame sequences, the excess sharing observed between twins was weaker.

Sequencing input: cord blood. The V gene is TRBV25-1, the J gene TRBJ1-3; D is undetermined. The sequence was collected from a newborn girl in good health. The CDR3 sequence is CASSESELHSGNTIYF. The CDR3 DNA reads as TGTGCCAGCAGTGAATCAGAACTTCACTCTGGAAACACCATATATTTT.